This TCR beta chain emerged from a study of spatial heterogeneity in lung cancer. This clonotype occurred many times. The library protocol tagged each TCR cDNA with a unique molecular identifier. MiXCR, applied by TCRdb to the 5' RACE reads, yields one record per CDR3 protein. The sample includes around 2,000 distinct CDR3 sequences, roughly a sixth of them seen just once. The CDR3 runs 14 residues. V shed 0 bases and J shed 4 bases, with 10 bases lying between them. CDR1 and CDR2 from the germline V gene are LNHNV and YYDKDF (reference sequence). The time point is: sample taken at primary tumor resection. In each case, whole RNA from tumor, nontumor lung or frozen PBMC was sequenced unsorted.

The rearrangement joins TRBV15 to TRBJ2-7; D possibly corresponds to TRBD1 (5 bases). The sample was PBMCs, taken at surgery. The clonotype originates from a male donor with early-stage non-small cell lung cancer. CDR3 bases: TGTGCCACCAGCAGAGATGCAGGGCCTTACGAGCAGTACTTC. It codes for CATSRDAGPYEQYF.